Listed below are T cell receptor beta chains from one sample, sequenced in a study of technical replicates of blood from several donors. The protocol was immunoSEQ multiplex PCR, while the TCRdb copy is restricted to in-frame clones and leaves out a portion. The sample consists of 15,000 or so clones, 70% to 90% of them appearing once. The sample taken for sequencing was PBMCs. The receptors were sampled from a human donor in good health. CDR3s include the opening cysteine and the closing phenylalanine or tryptophan. A D gene is named only where the DNA matches it firmly. Expanded clones are given a class, and other clones once, few, many or no size at all.

d_gene: NA; abundance: NA; v_gene: TRBV19; j_gene: TRBJ1-2; CDR3aa: CASSKDLGYGYTF; CDR3nt: TGTGCCAGTAGTAAGGATCTAGGCTATGGCTACACCTTC
d_gene: NA; abundance: NA; v_gene: TRBV4-2; j_gene: TRBJ2-7; CDR3aa: CASSLGDFGYEQYF; CDR3nt: TGTGCCAGCAGCCTCGGGGATTTCGGATACGAGCAGTACTTC
d_gene: NA; abundance: NA; v_gene: TRBV2; j_gene: TRBJ2-1; CDR3aa: CASDRTYNEQFF; CDR3nt: TGTGCCAGTGACAGAACCTACAATGAGCAGTTCTTC
d_gene: NA; abundance: NA; v_gene: TRBV5-1; j_gene: TRBJ1-1; CDR3aa: CASIMGGAGDTEAFF; CDR3nt: TGCGCCAGCATTATGGGGGGGGCAGGGGATACTGAAGCTTTCTTT
d_gene: NA; abundance: NA; v_gene: TRBV5-1; j_gene: TRBJ2-2; CDR3aa: CASSLAPNTGELFF; CDR3nt: TGCGCCAGCAGCTTGGCCCCTAACACCGGGGAGCTGTTTTTT
d_gene: NA; abundance: NA; v_gene: TRBV30; j_gene: TRBJ2-5; CDR3aa: CAWSFPGTTETQYF; CDR3nt: TGTGCCTGGAGCTTCCCTGGGACAACTGAGACCCAGTACTTC
d_gene: TRBD2; abundance: NA; v_gene: TRBV5-1; j_gene: TRBJ2-7; CDR3aa: CASRRENDEQYF; CDR3nt: TGCGCCAGCAGGCGGGAGAACGACGAGCAGTACTTC
d_gene: TRBD2; abundance: few; v_gene: TRBV6-1; j_gene: TRBJ2-7; CDR3aa: CASSEVGAGGAYEQYF; CDR3nt: TGTGCCAGCAGTGAAGTTGGAGCGGGAGGGGCCTACGAGCAGTACTTC
d_gene: TRBD2; abundance: NA; v_gene: TRBV9; j_gene: TRBJ2-1; CDR3aa: CASSVNSGSGRNEQFF; CDR3nt: TGTGCCAGCAGCGTCAATAGCGGGAGCGGGCGCAATGAGCAGTTCTTC
d_gene: NA; abundance: once; v_gene: TRBV27; j_gene: TRBJ2-3; CDR3aa: CASSLLASSTDTQYF; CDR3nt: TGTGCCAGCAGTTTATTGGCTAGCTCCACAGATACGCAGTATTTT
d_gene: TRBD2; abundance: NA; v_gene: TRBV2; j_gene: TRBJ2-7; CDR3aa: CASSEGGTSGRAYEQYF; CDR3nt: TGTGCCAGCAGTGAAGGGGGGACTAGCGGGAGGGCTTACGAGCAGTACTTC
d_gene: TRBD1; abundance: NA; v_gene: TRBV7-8; j_gene: TRBJ1-4; CDR3aa: CASSTGQGANEKLFF; CDR3nt: TGTGCCAGCAGCACAGGACAGGGAGCTAATGAAAAACTGTTTTTT
d_gene: TRBD2; abundance: NA; v_gene: TRBV7-8; j_gene: TRBJ2-3; CDR3aa: CASSDGLAGGQGDTQYF; CDR3nt: TGTGCCAGCAGCGATGGACTAGCGGGAGGGCAAGGAGATACGCAGTATTTT
d_gene: NA; abundance: NA; v_gene: TRBV6-1; j_gene: TRBJ2-7; CDR3aa: CAIQTAYEQYF; CDR3nt: TGTGCCATCCAGACAGCCTACGAGCAGTACTTC
d_gene: TRBD1; abundance: NA; v_gene: TRBV28; j_gene: TRBJ1-1; CDR3aa: CASSSLRTGGTEAFF; CDR3nt: TGTGCCAGCAGTTCGCTGAGGACAGGGGGCACTGAAGCTTTCTTT
d_gene: NA; abundance: NA; v_gene: TRBV10-3; j_gene: TRBJ2-7; CDR3aa: CATHREGFLYEQYF; CDR3nt: TGTGCCACCCATCGAGAGGGCTTCCTCTACGAGCAGTACTTC
d_gene: TRBD1; abundance: NA; v_gene: TRBV27; j_gene: TRBJ1-2; CDR3aa: CASRGVRGQVYGYTF; CDR3nt: TGTGCCAGCAGAGGTGTGAGGGGGCAGGTCTATGGCTACACCTTC
d_gene: NA; abundance: NA; v_gene: TRBV21-1; j_gene: TRBJ2-7; CDR3aa: CASSKGNSSTRDEQYF; CDR3nt: TGTGCCAGCAGCAAAGGAAACAGCAGTACGAGGGACGAGCAGTACTTC
d_gene: TRBD2; abundance: NA; v_gene: TRBV6-5; j_gene: TRBJ2-7; CDR3aa: CASSPLAAGDYEQYF; CDR3nt: TGTGCCAGCAGCCCTCTTGCAGCGGGGGACTACGAGCAGTACTTC
d_gene: NA; abundance: NA; v_gene: TRBV6-1; j_gene: TRBJ2-7; CDR3aa: CASSEPGDYEQYF; CDR3nt: TGTGCCAGCAGTGAACCAGGGGACTACGAGCAGTACTTC
d_gene: NA; abundance: NA; v_gene: TRBV28; j_gene: TRBJ2-7; CDR3aa: CASSLVSLSYEQYF; CDR3nt: TGTGCCAGCAGTTTAGTATCTCTCTCCTACGAGCAGTACTTC
d_gene: NA; abundance: NA; v_gene: TRBV25-1; j_gene: TRBJ2-5; CDR3aa: CASSERGHGETQYF; CDR3nt: TGTGCCAGCAGTGAAAGAGGACACGGAGAGACCCAGTACTTC
d_gene: NA; abundance: NA; v_gene: TRBV2; j_gene: TRBJ2-3; CDR3aa: CASSEFRSTDTQYF; CDR3nt: TGTGCCAGCAGTGAGTTCAGAAGCACAGATACGCAGTATTTT
d_gene: NA; abundance: NA; v_gene: TRBV27; j_gene: TRBJ2-7; CDR3aa: CASRWGSENSYEQYF; CDR3nt: TGTGCCAGCAGGTGGGGCTCTGAAAACTCCTACGAGCAGTACTTC
d_gene: TRBD1; abundance: NA; v_gene: TRBV5-4; j_gene: TRBJ2-7; CDR3aa: CASSSGTGAFYEQYF; CDR3nt: TGTGCCAGCAGCTCCGGGACAGGGGCTTTCTACGAGCAGTACTTC
d_gene: NA; abundance: NA; v_gene: TRBV6-1; j_gene: TRBJ1-1; CDR3aa: CASRRQLSTEAFF; CDR3nt: TGTGCCAGCAGAAGACAGTTGAGCACTGAAGCTTTCTTT
d_gene: TRBD1; abundance: NA; v_gene: TRBV28; j_gene: TRBJ2-3; CDR3aa: CASSFGQGLTDTQYF; CDR3nt: TGTGCCAGCAGTTTCGGACAGGGATTGACAGATACGCAGTATTTT
d_gene: TRBD1; abundance: once; v_gene: TRBV19; j_gene: TRBJ1-3; CDR3aa: CASSTGQGAKGRGNTIYF; CDR3nt: TGTGCCAGTAGTACAGGACAGGGGGCGAAAGGACGCGGAAACACCATATATTTT
d_gene: NA; abundance: NA; v_gene: TRBV19; j_gene: TRBJ2-7; CDR3aa: CASSIDPRGSYEQYF; CDR3nt: TGTGCCAGTAGTATAGATCCTCGGGGCTCCTACGAGCAGTACTTC
d_gene: NA; abundance: NA; v_gene: TRBV28; j_gene: TRBJ1-2; CDR3aa: CASSLQNYGYTF; CDR3nt: TGTGCCAGCAGTCTACAGAATTATGGCTACACCTTC
d_gene: TRBD2; abundance: NA; v_gene: TRBV6-1; j_gene: TRBJ2-3; CDR3aa: CASMEQRELTDTQYF; CDR3nt: TGTGCCAGCATGGAACAGCGGGAGTTAACAGATACGCAGTATTTT
d_gene: TRBD1; abundance: NA; v_gene: TRBV9; j_gene: TRBJ1-4; CDR3aa: CASSAGGWGNEKLFF; CDR3nt: TGTGCCAGCAGCGCAGGGGGCTGGGGAAATGAAAAACTGTTTTTT
d_gene: NA; abundance: NA; v_gene: TRBV7-9; j_gene: TRBJ1-5; CDR3aa: CASSLGGINQPQHF; CDR3nt: TGTGCCAGCAGCTTAGGAGGGATCAATCAGCCCCAGCATTTT
d_gene: TRBD1; abundance: NA; v_gene: TRBV28; j_gene: TRBJ2-7; CDR3aa: CASTSPTGGYDEQYF; CDR3nt: TGTGCCAGCACCTCCCCGACAGGGGGCTACGACGAGCAGTACTTC
d_gene: TRBD1; abundance: NA; v_gene: TRBV30; j_gene: TRBJ1-3; CDR3aa: CAWSPGQGDTIYF; CDR3nt: TGTGCCTGGAGCCCCGGACAGGGAGACACCATATATTTT
d_gene: NA; abundance: NA; v_gene: TRBV30; j_gene: TRBJ1-1; CDR3aa: CAWTRTVMNTEAFF; CDR3nt: TGTGCCTGGACCCGGACAGTGATGAACACTGAAGCTTTCTTT
d_gene: NA; abundance: NA; v_gene: TRBV27; j_gene: TRBJ2-5; CDR3aa: CASSKQWNQETQYF; CDR3nt: TGTGCCAGCAGCAAACAGTGGAACCAAGAGACCCAGTACTTC
d_gene: NA; abundance: NA; v_gene: TRBV9; j_gene: TRBJ1-3; CDR3aa: CASSGAGSGNTIYF; CDR3nt: TGTGCCAGCAGCGGAGCAGGGAGCGGGAACACCATATATTTT
d_gene: TRBD1; abundance: medium-sized; v_gene: TRBV11-2; j_gene: TRBJ1-1; CDR3aa: CASSPGGQVEAFF; CDR3nt: TGTGCCAGCAGCCCAGGGGGACAAGTTGAAGCTTTCTTT
d_gene: NA; abundance: NA; v_gene: TRBV7-2; j_gene: TRBJ2-1; CDR3aa: CASSLGGGDSNEQFF; CDR3nt: TGTGCCAGCAGCTTAGGAGGGGGGGACTCCAATGAGCAGTTCTTC
d_gene: TRBD2; abundance: NA; v_gene: TRBV30; j_gene: TRBJ2-3; CDR3aa: CAWSGAGGDTQYF; CDR3nt: TGTGCCTGGAGTGGAGCGGGAGGAGATACGCAGTATTTT
d_gene: NA; abundance: NA; v_gene: TRBV19; j_gene: TRBJ2-5; CDR3aa: CASRAPWGEEETQYF; CDR3nt: TGTGCCAGTAGGGCCCCGTGGGGGGAGGAAGAGACCCAGTACTTC
d_gene: TRBD2; abundance: NA; v_gene: TRBV6-1; j_gene: TRBJ2-2; CDR3aa: CASSVGLAGEGGTGELFF; CDR3nt: TGTGCCAGCAGTGTAGGGCTAGCGGGAGAGGGAGGCACCGGGGAGCTGTTTTTT
d_gene: NA; abundance: NA; v_gene: TRBV6-5; j_gene: TRBJ1-2; CDR3aa: CASSYSSGADNYGYTF; CDR3nt: TGTGCCAGCAGTTACTCGTCAGGGGCGGATAACTATGGCTACACCTTC
d_gene: NA; abundance: few; v_gene: TRBV11-2; j_gene: TRBJ2-7; CDR3aa: CASSLVPLHEQYF; CDR3nt: TGTGCCAGCAGCTTAGTTCCTCTCCACGAGCAGTACTTC
d_gene: NA; abundance: NA; v_gene: TRBV28; j_gene: TRBJ1-2; CDR3aa: CASSFGGHDRGYTF; CDR3nt: TGTGCCAGCAGTTTTGGGGGCCACGATCGGGGCTACACCTTC
d_gene: NA; abundance: NA; v_gene: TRBV5-4; j_gene: TRBJ1-1; CDR3aa: CASSFTGKGMNTEAFF; CDR3nt: TGTGCCAGCAGCTTCACAGGGAAGGGGATGAACACTGAAGCTTTCTTT
d_gene: NA; abundance: NA; v_gene: TRBV23-1; j_gene: TRBJ2-1; CDR3aa: CASSPRGGNEQFF; CDR3nt: TGCGCCAGCAGTCCCCGAGGTGGGAATGAGCAGTTCTTC